A selection of T cell receptor beta chains follows, all from one sample in a study of T cell changes during pregnancy in multiple sclerosis. Only in-frame clones appear in the TCRdb table, and some are missing; sequencing was by immunoSEQ multiplex PCR. The repertoire holds about 47,000 clones, with roughly nine tenths as singletons. The source material was CD8+ T cells from peripheral blood mononuclear cells, sampled in the second trimester of pregnancy. These receptors were collected from a female donor with multiple sclerosis, enrolled in a pregnancy study. Each CDR3 is given with its conserved first and last residue. D genes are given only for firm matches. Clone sizes are given selectively: once, few, many, or a class where the clone is expanded.

15,.,TRBV5-6,TRBJ2-3,.,TGTGCCAGCAGCAAGGGACTCGGGTCCCGAGATACGCAGTATTTT,CASSKGLGSRDTQYF
14,.,TRBV6-5,TRBJ2-1,.,TGTGCCAGCAGACCTGGGGCAGGGTTTAATGAGCAGTTCTTC,CASRPGAGFNEQFF
17,.,TRBV19,TRBJ2-1,.,TGTGCCAGTAGTATACAAACGGACAGCGCTTTCGACAATGAGCAGTTCTTC,CASSIQTDSAFDNEQFF
18,.,TRBV4-1,TRBJ2-1,.,TGCGCCAGCAGCCAAGAAGCCTTACAGGGTGTCTCCTACAATGAGCAGTTCTTC,CASSQEALQGVSYNEQFF
14,TRBD2,TRBV30,TRBJ2-5,.,TGTGCCTGGACCAGGACTAGCGGGGGAGAGACCCAGTACTTC,CAWTRTSGGETQYF
16,.,TRBV7-9,TRBJ2-1,.,TGTGCCAGCAGCTTAGCGTTCGGTTCAGGGGCCAATGAGCAGTTCTTC,CASSLAFGSGANEQFF
11,.,TRBV29-1,TRBJ2-3,.,TGCAGCGTTCTCCTTACAGATACGCAGTATTTT,CSVLLTDTQYF
15,TRBD1,TRBV7-9,TRBJ2-3,.,TGTGCCAGCAGTCACAAACTGGACAGGGCTAATACGCAGTATTTT,CASSHKLDRANTQYF
14,.,TRBV7-9,TRBJ2-1,.,TGTGCCAGCACCATTGGCGGGGGCGGCGATGAGCAGTTCTTC,CASTIGGGGDEQFF
14,TRBD2,TRBV30,TRBJ2-1,.,TGTGCCTGGAGTGTGGGTAGCGGGGGCAATGAGCAGTTCTTC,CAWSVGSGGNEQFF
15,TRBD1,TRBV9,TRBJ2-7,once,TGTGCCAGCAGCACCGGGGACAGTTTCAGCTACGAGCAGTACTTC,CASSTGDSFSYEQYF
14,TRBD2,TRBV4-2,TRBJ2-1,.,TGTGCCAGCAGCCAATTGAGCGGGAACAATGAGCAGTTCTTC,CASSQLSGNNEQFF
13,TRBD1,TRBV11-2,TRBJ1-2,.,TGTGCCAGCGGGCCCGGCGGGACAGCTGGCTACACCTTC,CASGPGGTAGYTF
15,.,TRBV5-1,TRBJ2-1,.,TGCGCCAGCAGCTTGGTCCCAGGGTCTTACGATGAGCAGTTCTTC,CASSLVPGSYDEQFF
13,.,TRBV7-9,TRBJ1-1,.,TGTGCCAGCAGCGAACCAGGGGCCACTGAAGCTTTCTTT,CASSEPGATEAFF
16,TRBD1,TRBV29-1,TRBJ2-1,.,TGCAGCGTTGAAAAGGGAAACAGGGGGTCCTACAATGAGCAGTTCTTC,CSVEKGNRGSYNEQFF
15,.,TRBV6-4,TRBJ2-3,.,TGTGCCAGCAGTGAAGGAGGCAGTCAGACAGATACGCAGTATTTT,CASSEGGSQTDTQYF
16,.,TRBV6-1,TRBJ1-5,.,TGTGCCAGCAGTGAATTTACAGAATTTAGCAATCAGCCCCAGCATTTT,CASSEFTEFSNQPQHF
14,.,TRBV5-1,TRBJ2-3,.,TGCGCCAGCAGCTTTTTAGCGGAGCGGGATACGCAGTATTTT,CASSFLAERDTQYF
15,TRBD1,TRBV7-9,TRBJ1-1,many,TGTGCCAGCAGCTCCACAGGGGGCTGGGACACTGAAGCTTTCTTT,CASSSTGGWDTEAFF
17,TRBD1,TRBV27,TRBJ1-1,few,TGTGCCAGCAGTCAAATTCGACAGGGCCTAGGTAACACTGAAGCTTTCTTT,CASSQIRQGLGNTEAFF
15,.,TRBV6-4,TRBJ1-5,few,TGTGCCAGCAGTTTGGATGGAGGGGCTGGTCAGCCCCAGCATTTT,CASSLDGGAGQPQHF
10,.,TRBV5-8,TRBJ2-5,.,TGTGCCAGCAGGCGAGAGACCCAGTACTTC,CASRRETQYF
15,.,TRBV6-4,TRBJ2-1,.,TGTGCCAGCAGTGACTCGGCTAGCGACTACAATGAGCAGTTCTTC,CASSDSASDYNEQFF
12,.,TRBV7-8,TRBJ2-4,.,TGTGCCAGCAGCTTAGGGGACACGTTTGAGTACTTC,CASSLGDTFEYF
17,TRBD2,TRBV19,TRBJ2-1,.,TGTGCCAGTATGAACAATTTAGCGGGAGGCACATACAATGAGCAGTTCTTC,CASMNNLAGGTYNEQFF
14,TRBD1,TRBV4-1,TRBJ2-7,.,TGCGCCAGCAGCCAGCGACAGGGGGCCGACGAGCAGTACTTC,CASSQRQGADEQYF